This TCR beta chain was identified during a study of blood T cell repertoires in COVID-19. Whole-study context: The origin of the acute and convalescent COVID-19 samples was the United States, Italy and Spain. The analysed material was cDNA or gDNA that came from T cells, B-cell-depleted T cells, or PBMCs.

This CDR3 spans 17 amino acids. V was clipped by 1 base and J by 3 bases; unmatched bases: 7. Germline loops: CDR1 SGHVS, CDR2 FQNEAQ. In the source study's methods: By means of reference gene primer amplification, nucleated cell counts were estimated. Libraries were prepared by immunoSEQ multiplex PCR; TCRdb keeps only in-frame clonotypes and omits some of them. For V, J and clone size, that table is used; D and trimming come from the DNA. The sample carries some 150,000 clones, 65% to 90% recorded once. The J gene is TRBJ2-1, the V gene TRBV7-8, with 9 bases matching TRBD2. Input material: peripheral blood. The clonotype was recovered from a woman between 45 and 60 years old with acute or convalescent COVID-19. CDR3 nucleotides: TGTGCCAGCAGCTTAGTAAGCGGGGGGAGCATCTACAATGAGCAGTTCTTC. This translates into CASSLVSGGSIYNEQFF.